This T cell receptor (beta chain) comes out of a study of cytomegalovirus exposure and HLA in healthy donors. Study-level background: Of the donors genotyped, approximately 430 in all, over 80% fell in the Caucasian-associated ancestry cluster.

PCR used 60 Vbeta primers and 13 Jbeta primers. Libraries were prepared by immunoSEQ multiplex PCR; TCRdb keeps only in-frame clonotypes and omits some of them. The sample lists some 220,000 clones; roughly 78% were seen once. Points on this clone: Its antigen is as yet unknown.

Healthy bone marrow donors formed the donor group. Study-wide results and limits: CMV serostatus was the only recorded immune exposure for donors.

CDR3 size: 13 residues. Deletions cut 0 bases from V and 9 bases from J, with 12 bases between. Looked up from germline, CDR1 is SGDLS and CDR2 is YYNGEE. V is TRBV9 and J is TRBJ2-5, with TRBD2 as a possible D gene (6 bases). This receptor was taken from a boy aged 10-17 years in good health and CMV-seronegative. Sample: PBMCs. CDR3 protein: CASSVAGVGAQYF. The CDR3 bases are TGTGCCAGCAGCGTAGCGGGGGTGGGGGCCCAGTACTTC.